This T cell receptor (beta chain) was observed in a study of blood T cell repertoires in COVID-19. Turning to the study itself: The United States, Italy and Spain were the sources of the acute and convalescent COVID-19 samples. Nucleic acid was either cDNA or gDNA, and it came from T cells, B-cell-depleted T cells, or PBMCs.

As handled by the study authors: From reference gene primer amplification, estimates of nucleated cell counts were derived. Some clones are missing from TCRdb's copy, which holds only in-frame ones; the method was immunoSEQ multiplex PCR. Clone size and V and J calls were adopted from that table, with D and trimming inferred from the DNA. The sample lists 140,000 or so clones; around 90% were seen once. Germline values: CDR1 SGHTA, CDR2 FQGNSA. Trimming took off 6 bases at V and 4 bases at J, with 16 bases between the two ends. This CDR3 is 15 amino acids long. V is TRBV7-2 and J is TRBJ1-3; possible D gene TRBD1, 5 bases. What was sequenced was peripheral blood. This sequence was found in an elderly woman with acute or convalescent COVID-19. CDR3 in amino acids: CASSSKQGTGNTIYF. CDR3 bases: TGTGCCAGCAGTTCAAAGCAGGGAACGGGAAACACCATATATTTT.